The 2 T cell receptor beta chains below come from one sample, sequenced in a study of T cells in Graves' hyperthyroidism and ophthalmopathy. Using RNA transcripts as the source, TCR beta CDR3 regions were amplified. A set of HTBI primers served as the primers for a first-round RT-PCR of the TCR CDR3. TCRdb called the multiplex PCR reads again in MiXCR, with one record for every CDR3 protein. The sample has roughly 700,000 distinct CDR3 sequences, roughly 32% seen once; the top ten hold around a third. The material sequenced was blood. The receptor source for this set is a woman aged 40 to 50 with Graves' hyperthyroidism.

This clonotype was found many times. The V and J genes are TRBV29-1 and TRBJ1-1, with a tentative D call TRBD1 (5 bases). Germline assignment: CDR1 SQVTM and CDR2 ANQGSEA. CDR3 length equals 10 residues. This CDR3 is CRARATEAFF. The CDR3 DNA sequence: TGCAGGGCCAGGGCCACTGAAGCTTTCTTT. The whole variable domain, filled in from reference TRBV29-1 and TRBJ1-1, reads SAVISQKPSRDICQRGTSLTIQCQVDSQVTMMFWYRQQPGQSLTLIATANQGSEATYESGFVIDKFPISRPNLTFSTLTVSNMSPEDSSIYLCRARATEAFFGQGTRLTVV.

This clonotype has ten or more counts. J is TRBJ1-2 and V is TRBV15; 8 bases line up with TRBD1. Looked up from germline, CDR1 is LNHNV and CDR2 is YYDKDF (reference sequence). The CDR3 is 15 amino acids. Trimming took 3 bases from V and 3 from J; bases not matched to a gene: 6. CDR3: CATSRDGQGYYGYTF. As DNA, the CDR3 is TGTGCCACCAGCAGGGACGGACAGGGATACTATGGCTACACCTTC.